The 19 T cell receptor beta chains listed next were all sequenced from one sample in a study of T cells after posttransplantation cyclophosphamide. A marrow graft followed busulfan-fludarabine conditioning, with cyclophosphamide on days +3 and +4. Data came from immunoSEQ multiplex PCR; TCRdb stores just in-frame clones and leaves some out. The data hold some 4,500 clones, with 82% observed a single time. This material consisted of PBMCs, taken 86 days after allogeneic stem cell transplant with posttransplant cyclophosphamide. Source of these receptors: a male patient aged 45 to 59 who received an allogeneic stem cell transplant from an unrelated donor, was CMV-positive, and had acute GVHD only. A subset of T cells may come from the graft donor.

The chain's CDR3 is CASSYRTSGNTGELFF. In nucleotides, the CDR3 is TGCGCCAGCAGCTACCGGACTAGCGGGAACACCGGGGAGCTGTTTTTT. The chain recombines TRBV5-1 with TRBJ2-2; TRBD2 matches at 10 bases. Germline V gene data show CDR1 as SGHRS and CDR2 as YFSETQ. After removal of 3 bases from V and 1 base from J, the junction contained 3 bases not matched to a gene. The CDR3 spans 16 residues.

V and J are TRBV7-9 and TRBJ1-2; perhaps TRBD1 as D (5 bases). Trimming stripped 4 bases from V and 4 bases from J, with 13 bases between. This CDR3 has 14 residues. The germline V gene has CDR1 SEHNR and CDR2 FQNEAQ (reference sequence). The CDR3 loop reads CASSSKTGSYGYTF. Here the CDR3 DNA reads TGTGCCAGCAGCTCAAAAACAGGCAGCTATGGCTACACCTTC.

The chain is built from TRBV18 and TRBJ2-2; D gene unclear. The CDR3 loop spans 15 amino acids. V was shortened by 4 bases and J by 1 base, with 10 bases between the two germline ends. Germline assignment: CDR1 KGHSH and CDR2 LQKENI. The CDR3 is CASSLGYGNTGELFF. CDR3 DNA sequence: TGTGCCAGCTCACTCGGGTACGGGAACACCGGGGAGCTGTTTTTT.

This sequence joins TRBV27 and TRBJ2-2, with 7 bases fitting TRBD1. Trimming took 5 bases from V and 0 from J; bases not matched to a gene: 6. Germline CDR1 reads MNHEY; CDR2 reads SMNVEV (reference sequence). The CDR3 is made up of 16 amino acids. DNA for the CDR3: TGTGCCAGCAGTCACCGACAGGGTTCGAACACCGGGGAGCTGTTTTTT. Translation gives CASSHRQGSNTGELFF.

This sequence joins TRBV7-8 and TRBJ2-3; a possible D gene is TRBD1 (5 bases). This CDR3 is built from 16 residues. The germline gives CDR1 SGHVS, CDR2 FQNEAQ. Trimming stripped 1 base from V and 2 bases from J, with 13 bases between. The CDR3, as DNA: TGTGCCAGCAGCTTAGTCATAGGCAGGGACACAGATACGCAGTATTTT. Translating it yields CASSLVIGRDTDTQYF.

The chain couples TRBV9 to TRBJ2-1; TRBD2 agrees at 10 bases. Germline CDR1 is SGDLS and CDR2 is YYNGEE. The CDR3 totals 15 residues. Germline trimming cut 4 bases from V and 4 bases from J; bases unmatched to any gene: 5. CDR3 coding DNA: TGTGCCAGCAGCCAAGGGACTAGCGTATACAATGAGCAGTTCTTC. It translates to CASSQGTSVYNEQFF.

The CDR3 DNA reads as TGTGCCAGCAGCAGGGGGGGACTAGCGGGAGGTCTATACGAGCAGTACTTC. This sequence encodes CASSRGGLAGGLYEQYF. The gene calls are TRBV7-9 and TRBJ2-7; 15 positions match TRBD2. This CDR3 is 17 amino acids long. The V and J ends lost 5 bases and 4 bases, in that order; junction bases with no gene match: 9. Per germline, CDR1 SEHNR and CDR2 FQNEAQ (reference sequence).

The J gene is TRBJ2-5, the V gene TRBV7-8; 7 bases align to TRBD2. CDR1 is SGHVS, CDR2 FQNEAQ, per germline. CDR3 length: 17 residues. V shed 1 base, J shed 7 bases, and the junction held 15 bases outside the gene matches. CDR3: CASSLEGGAGSRLTQYF. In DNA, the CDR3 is TGTGCCAGCAGCTTAGAGGGTGGAGCGGGGTCCAGATTGACCCAGTACTTC.

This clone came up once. The CDR3 sequence is CASSAAYGGELFF. CDR3 coding DNA: TGTGCCAGCAGTGCTGCCTACGGCGGGGAGCTGTTTTTT. The chain combines TRBV25-1 with TRBJ2-2, with unresolved D. Trimming removed 4 bases at V and 7 bases at J, with 10 bases between. Germline V lookup: CDR1 MGHDK, CDR2 SYGVNS. CDR3 length: 13 residues.

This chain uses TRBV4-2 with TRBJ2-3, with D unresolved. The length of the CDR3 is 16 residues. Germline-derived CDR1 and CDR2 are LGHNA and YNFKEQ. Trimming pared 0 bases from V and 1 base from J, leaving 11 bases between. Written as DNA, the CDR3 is TGTGCCAGCAGCCAAGATTTCCTAGTCGGCACAGATACGCAGTATTTT. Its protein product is CASSQDFLVGTDTQYF.

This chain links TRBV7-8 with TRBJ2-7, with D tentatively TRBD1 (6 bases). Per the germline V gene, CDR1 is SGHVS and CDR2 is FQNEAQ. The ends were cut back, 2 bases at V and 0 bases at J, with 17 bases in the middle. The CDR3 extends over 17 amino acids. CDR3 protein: CASSLRAWTDLSYEQYF. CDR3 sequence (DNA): TGTGCCAGCAGCTTACGGGCTTGGACAGACCTCTCCTACGAGCAGTACTTC.

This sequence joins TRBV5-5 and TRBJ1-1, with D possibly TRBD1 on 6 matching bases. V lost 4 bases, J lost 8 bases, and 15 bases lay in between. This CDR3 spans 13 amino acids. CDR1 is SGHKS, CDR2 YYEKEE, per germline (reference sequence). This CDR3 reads CASSPSSGTEAFF. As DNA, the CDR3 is TGTGCCAGCAGCCCAAGTTCCGGGACAGAAGCTTTCTTT.

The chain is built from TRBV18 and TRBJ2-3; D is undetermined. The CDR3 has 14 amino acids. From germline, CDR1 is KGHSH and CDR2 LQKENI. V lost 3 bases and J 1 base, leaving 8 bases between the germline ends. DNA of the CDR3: TGTGCCAGCTCACCCACCCTAGGCACAGATACGCAGTATTTT. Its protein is CASSPTLGTDTQYF. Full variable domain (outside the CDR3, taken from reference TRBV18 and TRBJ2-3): NAGVMQNPRHLVRRRGQEARLRCSPMKGHSHVYWYRQLPEEGLKFMVYLQKENIIDESGMPKERFSAEFPKEGPSILRIQQVVRGDSAAYFCASSPTLGTDTQYFGPGTRLTVL.

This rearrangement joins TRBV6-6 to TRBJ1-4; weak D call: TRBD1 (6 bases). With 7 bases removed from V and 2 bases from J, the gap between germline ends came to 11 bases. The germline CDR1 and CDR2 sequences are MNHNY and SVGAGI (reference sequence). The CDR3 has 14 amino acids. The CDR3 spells CASNWGRTNEKLFF. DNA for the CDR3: TGTGCCAGCAACTGGGGGCGGACTAATGAAAAACTGTTTTTT.

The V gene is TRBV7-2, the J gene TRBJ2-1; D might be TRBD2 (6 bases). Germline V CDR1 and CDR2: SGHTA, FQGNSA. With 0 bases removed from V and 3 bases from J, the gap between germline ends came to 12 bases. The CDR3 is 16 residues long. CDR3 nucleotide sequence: TGTGCCAGCAGCTTAGCTGGCGGGGTAAACTACAATGAGCAGTTCTTC. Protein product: CASSLAGGVNYNEQFF.

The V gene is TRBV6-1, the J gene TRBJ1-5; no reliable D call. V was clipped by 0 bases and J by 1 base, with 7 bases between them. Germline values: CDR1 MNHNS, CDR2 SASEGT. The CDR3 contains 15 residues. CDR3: CASSEATKSNQPQHF. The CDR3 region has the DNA TGTGCCAGCAGTGAAGCGACAAAGAGCAATCAGCCCCAGCATTTT.

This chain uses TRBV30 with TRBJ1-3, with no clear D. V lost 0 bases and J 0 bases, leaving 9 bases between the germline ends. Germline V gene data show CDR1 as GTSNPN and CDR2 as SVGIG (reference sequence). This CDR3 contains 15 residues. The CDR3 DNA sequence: TGTGCCTGGAGTGTAGATCGAGGCTCTGGAAACACCATATATTTT. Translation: CAWSVDRGSGNTIYF.

DNA for the CDR3: TGTGCCAGCTCACCACCGGGACAGGGGGCTAGCTGGAGCTCCTACGAGCAGTACTTC. This translates into CASSPPGQGASWSSYEQYF. V is TRBV18 and J is TRBJ2-7; TRBD1 matches 12 bases. CDR1 is KGHSH and CDR2 is LQKENI in the germline V gene. CDR3 length: 19 amino acids. The V and J ends lost 0 bases and 0 bases, in that order; junction bases with no gene match: 9.

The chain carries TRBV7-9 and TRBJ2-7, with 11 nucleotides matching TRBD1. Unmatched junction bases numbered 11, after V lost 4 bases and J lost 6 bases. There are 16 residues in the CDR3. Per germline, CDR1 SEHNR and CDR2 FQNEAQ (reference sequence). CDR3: CASSYQRTGGFTEQYF. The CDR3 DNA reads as TGTGCCAGCAGCTATCAAAGGACAGGGGGCTTCACCGAGCAGTACTTC.